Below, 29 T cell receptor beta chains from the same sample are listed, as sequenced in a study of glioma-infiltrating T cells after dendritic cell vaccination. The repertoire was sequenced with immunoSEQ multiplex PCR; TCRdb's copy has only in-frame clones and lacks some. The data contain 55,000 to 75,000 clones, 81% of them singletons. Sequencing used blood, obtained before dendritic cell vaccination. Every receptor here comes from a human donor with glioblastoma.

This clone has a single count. The CDR3 sequence: CASSLSGANTEAFF. CDR3 coding DNA: TGTGCCAGCAGCTTATCAGGGGCGAACACTGAAGCTTTCTTT. This rearrangement joins TRBV7-3 to TRBJ1-1; D might be TRBD1 (6 bases). The V gene's germline CDR1 is SGHTA and CDR2 FQGTGA. The CDR3 contains 14 residues. V gave up 2 bases and J gave up 1 base, with 8 bases separating them. Combining the CDR3 with reference TRBV7-3 and TRBJ1-1 gives the whole variable domain GAGVSQTPSNKVTEKGKYVELRCDPISGHTALYWYRQSLGQGPEFLIYFQGTGAADDSGLPNDRFFAVRPEGSVSTLKIQRTERGDSAVYLCASSLSGANTEAFFGQGTRLTVV.

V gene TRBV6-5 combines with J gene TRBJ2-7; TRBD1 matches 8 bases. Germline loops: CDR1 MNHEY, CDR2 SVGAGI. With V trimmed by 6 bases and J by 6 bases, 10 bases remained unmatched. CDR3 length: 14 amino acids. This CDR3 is CASSSTGVLIEQYF. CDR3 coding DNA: TGTGCCAGCAGCTCGACAGGGGTCTTGATCGAGCAGTACTTC.

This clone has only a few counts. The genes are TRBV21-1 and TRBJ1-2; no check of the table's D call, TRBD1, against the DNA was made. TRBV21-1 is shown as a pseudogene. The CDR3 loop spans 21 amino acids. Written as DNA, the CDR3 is TGTGCCAGCAGCAAAGCGGGGACCTCTGGGACAGTAAGGACCTCTAACTATGGCTACACCTTC. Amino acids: CASSKAGTSGTVRTSNYGYTF.

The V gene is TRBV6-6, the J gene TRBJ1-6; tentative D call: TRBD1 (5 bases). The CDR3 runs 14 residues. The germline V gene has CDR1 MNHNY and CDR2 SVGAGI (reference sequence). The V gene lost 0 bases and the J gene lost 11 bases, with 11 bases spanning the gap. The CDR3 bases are TGTGCCAGCAGTTACTCGATCGACAGACCACCCCTCCACTTT. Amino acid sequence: CASSYSIDRPPLHF.

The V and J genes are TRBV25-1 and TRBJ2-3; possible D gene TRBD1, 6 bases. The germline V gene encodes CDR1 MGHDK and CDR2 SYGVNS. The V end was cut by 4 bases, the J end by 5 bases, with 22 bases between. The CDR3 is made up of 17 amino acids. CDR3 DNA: TGTGCCAGCAGTGCAGGACAGTCCTCGAGATGGGTAGATACGCAGTATTTT. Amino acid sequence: CASSAGQSSRWVDTQYF. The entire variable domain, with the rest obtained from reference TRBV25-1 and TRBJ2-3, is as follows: EADIYQTPRYLVIGTGKKITLECSQTMGHDKMYWYQQDPGMELHLIHYSYGVNSTEKGDLSSESTVSRIRTEHFPLTLESARPSHTSQYLCASSAGQSSRWVDTQYFGPGTRLTVL.

The CDR3 sequence is CASRGTVGGNTIYF. DNA for the CDR3: TGTGCCAGCAGAGGGACAGTGGGCGGAAACACCATATATTTT. This chain connects TRBV2 to TRBJ1-3; TRBD1 aligns across 7 bases. The V gene's germline CDR1 is SNHLY and CDR2 FYNNEI. This CDR3 region has 14 residues. J gave up 4 bases and V 6 bases, and 6 bases lay outside the gene matches.

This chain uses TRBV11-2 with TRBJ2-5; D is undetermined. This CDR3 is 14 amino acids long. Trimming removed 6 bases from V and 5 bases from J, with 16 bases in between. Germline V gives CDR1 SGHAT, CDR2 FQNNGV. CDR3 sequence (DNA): TGTGCCAGCAGTCGAAATAATAACTGGGAGACCCAGTACTTC. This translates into CASSRNNNWETQYF.

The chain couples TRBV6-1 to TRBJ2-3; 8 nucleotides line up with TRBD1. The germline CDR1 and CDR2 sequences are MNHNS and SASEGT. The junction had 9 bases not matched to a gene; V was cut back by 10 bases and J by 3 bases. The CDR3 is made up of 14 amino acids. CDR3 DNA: TGTGCCACCCGAACAGGGGGTGTGACAGATACGCAGTATTTT. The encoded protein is CATRTGGVTDTQYF.

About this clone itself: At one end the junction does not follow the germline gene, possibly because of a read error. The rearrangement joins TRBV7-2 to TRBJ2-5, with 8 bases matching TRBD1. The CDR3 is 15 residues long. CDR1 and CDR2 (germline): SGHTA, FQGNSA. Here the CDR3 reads CASTLQGDPNETQYF. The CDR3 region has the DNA TGTGCCAGCACCTTACAGGGGGATCCGAACGAGACCCAGTACTTC.

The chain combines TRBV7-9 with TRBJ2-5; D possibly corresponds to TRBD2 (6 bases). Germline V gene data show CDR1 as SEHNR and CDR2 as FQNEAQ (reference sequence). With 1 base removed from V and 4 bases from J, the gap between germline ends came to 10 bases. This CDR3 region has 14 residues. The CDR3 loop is CASSLGEAPETQYF. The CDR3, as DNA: TGTGCCAGCAGCTTAGGGGAGGCCCCAGAGACCCAGTACTTC.

In nucleotides, the CDR3 is TGTGCCAGCAGTGGTCTAGCGGGGGAGAACACCGGGGAGCTGTTTTTT. Translation gives CASSGLAGENTGELFF. This chain joins TRBV2 and TRBJ2-2, with TRBD2 matching over 10 bases. Germline V gene data show CDR1 as SNHLY and CDR2 as FYNNEI. This CDR3 is 16 amino acids long. Germline trimming cut 4 bases from V and 1 base from J; bases unmatched to any gene: 3.

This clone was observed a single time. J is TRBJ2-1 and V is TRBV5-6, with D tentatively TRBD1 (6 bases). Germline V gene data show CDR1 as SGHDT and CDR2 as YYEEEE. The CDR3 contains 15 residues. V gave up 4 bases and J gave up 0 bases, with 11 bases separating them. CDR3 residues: CASSITGSSYNEQFF. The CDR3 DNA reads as TGTGCCAGCAGCATTACAGGGAGCTCCTACAATGAGCAGTTCTTC.

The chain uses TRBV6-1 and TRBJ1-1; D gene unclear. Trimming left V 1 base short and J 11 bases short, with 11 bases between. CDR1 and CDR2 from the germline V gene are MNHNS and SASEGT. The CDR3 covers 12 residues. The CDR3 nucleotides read TGTGCCAGCAGTGAAGTATCCGGTATCGCTTTCTTT. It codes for CASSEVSGIAFF.

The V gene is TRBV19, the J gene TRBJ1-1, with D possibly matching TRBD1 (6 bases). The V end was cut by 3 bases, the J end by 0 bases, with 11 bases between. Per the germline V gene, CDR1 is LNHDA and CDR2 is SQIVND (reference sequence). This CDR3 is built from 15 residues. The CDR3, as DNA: TGTGCCAGTAGTATTATGGCAGGGGTGAACACTGAAGCTTTCTTT. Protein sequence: CASSIMAGVNTEAFF.

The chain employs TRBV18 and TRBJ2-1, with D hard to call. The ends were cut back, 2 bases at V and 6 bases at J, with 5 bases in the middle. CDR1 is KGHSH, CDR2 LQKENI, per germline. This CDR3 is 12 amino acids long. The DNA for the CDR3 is TGTGCCAGCTCACCAAACAGCAATGAGCAGTTCTTC. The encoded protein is CASSPNSNEQFF. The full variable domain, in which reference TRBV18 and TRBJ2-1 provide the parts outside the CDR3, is NAGVMQNPRHLVRRRGQEARLRCSPMKGHSHVYWYRQLPEEGLKFMVYLQKENIIDESGMPKERFSAEFPKEGPSILRIQQVVRGDSAAYFCASSPNSNEQFFGPGTRLTVL.

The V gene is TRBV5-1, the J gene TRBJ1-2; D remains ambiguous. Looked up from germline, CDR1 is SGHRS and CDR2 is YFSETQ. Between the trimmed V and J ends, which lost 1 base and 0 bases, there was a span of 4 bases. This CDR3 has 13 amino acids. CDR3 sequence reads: CASSLSANYGYTF. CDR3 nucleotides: TGCGCCAGCAGCTTGTCGGCTAACTATGGCTACACCTTC.

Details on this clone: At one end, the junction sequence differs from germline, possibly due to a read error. The CDR3 nucleotides read TGCAGCGTTGATACAGACACGCAGTATTTT. It translates to CSVDTDTQYF. The chain couples TRBV29-1 to TRBJ2-3; no clear D gene. From germline, CDR1 is SQVTM and CDR2 ANQGSEA. The CDR3 sequence is 10 residues long.

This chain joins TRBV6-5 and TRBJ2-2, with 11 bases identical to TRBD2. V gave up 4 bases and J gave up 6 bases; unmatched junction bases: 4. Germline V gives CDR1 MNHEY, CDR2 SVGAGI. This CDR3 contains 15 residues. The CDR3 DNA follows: TGTGCCAGCAGTTTTGTAGCGGGGGGGCCCGGGGAGCTGTTTTTT. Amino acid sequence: CASSFVAGGPGELFF.

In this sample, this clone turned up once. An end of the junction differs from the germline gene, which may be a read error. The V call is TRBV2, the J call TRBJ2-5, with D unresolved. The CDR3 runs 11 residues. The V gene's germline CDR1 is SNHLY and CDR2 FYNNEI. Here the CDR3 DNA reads TGTGCCAGCAGGGAAGTGAGGACCCAGTACTTC. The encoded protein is CASREVRTQYF.

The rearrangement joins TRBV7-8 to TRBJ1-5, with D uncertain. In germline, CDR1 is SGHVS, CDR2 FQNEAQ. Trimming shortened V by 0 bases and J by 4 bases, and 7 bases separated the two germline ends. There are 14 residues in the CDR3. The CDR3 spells CASSLADENQPQHF. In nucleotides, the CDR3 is TGTGCCAGCAGCTTAGCTGATGAGAATCAGCCCCAGCATTTT.

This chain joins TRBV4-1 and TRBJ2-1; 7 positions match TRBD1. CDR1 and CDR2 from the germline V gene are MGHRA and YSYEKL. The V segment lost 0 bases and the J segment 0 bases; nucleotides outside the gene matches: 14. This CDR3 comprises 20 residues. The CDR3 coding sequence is TGCGCCAGCAGCCAAGAGGACTCCACAGGGGCCGAAAGCTCCTACAATGAGCAGTTCTTC. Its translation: CASSQEDSTGAESSYNEQFF.

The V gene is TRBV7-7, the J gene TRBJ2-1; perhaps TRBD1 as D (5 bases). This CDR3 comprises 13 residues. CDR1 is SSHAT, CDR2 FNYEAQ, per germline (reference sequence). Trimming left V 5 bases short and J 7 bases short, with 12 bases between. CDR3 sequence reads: CASSEAGLNEQFF. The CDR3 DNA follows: TGTGCCAGCAGCGAAGCAGGGTTAAATGAGCAGTTCTTC.

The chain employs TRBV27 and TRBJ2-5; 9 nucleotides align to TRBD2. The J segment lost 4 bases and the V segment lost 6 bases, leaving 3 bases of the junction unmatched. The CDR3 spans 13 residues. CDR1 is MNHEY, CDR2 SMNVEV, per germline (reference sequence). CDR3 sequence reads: CASRRGGVETQYF. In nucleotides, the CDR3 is TGTGCCAGCAGGCGGGGGGGCGTAGAGACCCAGTACTTC.

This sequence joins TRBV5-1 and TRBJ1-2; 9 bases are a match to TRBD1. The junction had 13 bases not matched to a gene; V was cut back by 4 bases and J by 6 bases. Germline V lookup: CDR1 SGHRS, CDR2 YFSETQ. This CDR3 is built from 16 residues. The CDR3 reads CASSTYSTGGRHGYTF. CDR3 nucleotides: TGCGCCAGCAGCACCTACTCGACAGGGGGGAGGCATGGCTACACCTTC.

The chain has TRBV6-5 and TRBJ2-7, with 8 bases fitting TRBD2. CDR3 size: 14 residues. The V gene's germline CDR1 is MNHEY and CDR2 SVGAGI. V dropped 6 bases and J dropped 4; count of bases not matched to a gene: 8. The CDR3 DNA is TGTGCCAGCAGCCCCGGGAGGGGCGGTTACGAGCAGTACTTC. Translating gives CASSPGRGGYEQYF.

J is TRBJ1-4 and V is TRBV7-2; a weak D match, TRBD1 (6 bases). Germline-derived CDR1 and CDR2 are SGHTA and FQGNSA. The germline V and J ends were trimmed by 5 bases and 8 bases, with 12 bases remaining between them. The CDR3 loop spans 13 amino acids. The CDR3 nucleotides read TGTGCCAGCAGCCGGGACATTGAGGAAAAACTGTTTTTT. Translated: CASSRDIEEKLFF.

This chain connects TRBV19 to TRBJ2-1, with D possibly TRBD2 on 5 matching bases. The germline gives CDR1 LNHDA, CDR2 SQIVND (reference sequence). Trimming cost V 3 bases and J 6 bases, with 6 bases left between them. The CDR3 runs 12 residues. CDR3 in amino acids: CASSIRGNEQFF. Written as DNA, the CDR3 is TGTGCCAGTAGTATTCGGGGCAATGAGCAGTTCTTC.

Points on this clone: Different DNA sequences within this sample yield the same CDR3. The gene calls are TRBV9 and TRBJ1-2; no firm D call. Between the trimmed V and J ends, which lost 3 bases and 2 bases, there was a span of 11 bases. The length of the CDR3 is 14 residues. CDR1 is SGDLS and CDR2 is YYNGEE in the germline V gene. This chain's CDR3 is CASSAMTTNYGYTF. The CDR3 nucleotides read TGTGCCAGCAGCGCCATGACAACGAACTATGGCTACACCTTC.

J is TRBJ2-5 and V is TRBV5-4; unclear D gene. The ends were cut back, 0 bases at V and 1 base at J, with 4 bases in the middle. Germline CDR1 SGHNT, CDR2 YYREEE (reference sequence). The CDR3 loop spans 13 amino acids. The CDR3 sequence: CASSLGSQETQYF. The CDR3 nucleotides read TGTGCCAGCAGCTTGGGTAGCCAAGAGACCCAGTACTTC.